This TCR beta chain is drawn from a study of shared clonotypes between healthy human individuals. Overall study findings and caveats: The low donor count limited represented genetic and exposure-history diversity.

The V gene end was trimmed by 2 bases and the J gene end by 12 bases; junction bases not matched to a gene: 6. The CDR3 runs to 13 residues. Germline-derived CDR1 and CDR2 are LGHNA and YSLEER. The method was immunoSEQ multiplex PCR; TCRdb's version includes in-frame clones alone and lacks a portion of them. The table shows under 85,000 clones, with 62% occurring only once. Researchers reported that CD8 memory united CD45RO+ cells with CCR7-negative CD45RA+ TemRA cells. In regard to this clone: What it binds is not known.

The TCR sequence derives from a man aged 25 to 40 in good health. The gene calls are TRBV4-3 and TRBJ2-7, with 11 bases aligning to TRBD2. Sequencing was carried out using memory CD8+ T cells sorted from blood. The subset: CD45RO+ cells pooled with CCR7-negative TemRA cells. The CDR3 protein is CASSQLTSGIRYF. DNA of the CDR3: TGCGCCAGCAGCCAACTGACTAGCGGGATTAGGTACTTC.